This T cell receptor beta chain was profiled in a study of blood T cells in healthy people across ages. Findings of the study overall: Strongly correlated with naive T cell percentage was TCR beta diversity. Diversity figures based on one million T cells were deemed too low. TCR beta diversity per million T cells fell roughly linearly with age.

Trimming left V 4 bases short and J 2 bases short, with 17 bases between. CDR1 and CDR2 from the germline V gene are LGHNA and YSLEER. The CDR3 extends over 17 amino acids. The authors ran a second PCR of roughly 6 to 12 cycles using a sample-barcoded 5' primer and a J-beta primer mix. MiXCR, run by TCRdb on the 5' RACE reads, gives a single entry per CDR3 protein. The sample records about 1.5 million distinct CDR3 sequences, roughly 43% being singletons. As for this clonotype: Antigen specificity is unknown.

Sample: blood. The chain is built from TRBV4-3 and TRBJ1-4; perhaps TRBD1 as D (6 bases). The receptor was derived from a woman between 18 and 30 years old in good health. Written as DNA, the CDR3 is TGCGCCAGCAGCCCCTTACCCGGACAGTGGACTAATGAAAAACTGTTTTTT. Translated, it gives CASSPLPGQWTNEKLFF.